This entry lists 32 T cell receptor beta chains sequenced from one sample in a study of cytomegalovirus exposure and HLA in healthy donors. Vbeta (60) and Jbeta (13) primers were used in the PCR. Profiled with immunoSEQ multiplex PCR; TCRdb holds only in-frame clones, not every one. Found here are approximately 97,000 clones, around 84% of them singletons; the top ten hold about 4%. The sequenced sample was PBMCs. These TCRs come from a woman in her thirties or forties in good health and CMV-seropositive.

This clone was counted once. The chain recombines TRBV7-2 with TRBJ2-7, with 9 bases lining up with TRBD2. This CDR3 is built from 16 residues. CDR1 and CDR2 from the germline V gene are SGHTA and FQGNSA. J was trimmed by 1 base and V by 4 bases; bases with no gene match: 8. The DNA for the CDR3 is TGTGCCAGCAGCTCCGGGGGGACTAGCCGTTCCTACGAGCAGTACTTC. Residues: CASSSGGTSRSYEQYF.

This chain uses TRBV6-5 with TRBJ1-2, with 10 bases lining up with TRBD1. V was pared by 8 bases and J by 5 bases, with 11 bases of the junction left unmatched. This CDR3 comprises 15 residues. Germline values: CDR1 MNHEY, CDR2 SVGAGI. The CDR3 region is CASGKGTGDWYGYTF. CDR3 sequence (DNA): TGTGCCAGCGGAAAGGGGACAGGGGATTGGTATGGCTACACCTTC.

The CDR3, as DNA: TGTGCCAGCACCGAGACGGGGGTTAGAACAGATACGCAGTATTTT. Its protein is CASTETGVRTDTQYF. The gene calls are TRBV2 and TRBJ2-3; the D gene is possibly TRBD2 (6 bases). Trimming took off 7 bases at V and 3 bases at J, with 17 bases between the two ends. The CDR3 extends over 15 amino acids. Germline values: CDR1 SNHLY, CDR2 FYNNEI.

In this sample, this clone turned up a few times. The chain carries TRBV5-1 and TRBJ2-1; the match to TRBD2 covers 14 bases. The CDR3 is 16 amino acids. V was pared by 4 bases and J by 10 bases, with 10 bases of the junction left unmatched. CDR1 SGHRS and CDR2 YFSETQ come from the germline V gene. This CDR3 is CASSGGPGLAGDEQFF. In DNA, the CDR3 is TGCGCCAGCAGCGGAGGACCGGGACTAGCGGGAGACGAGCAGTTCTTC. The variable domain in full, with the rest retrieved from reference TRBV5-1 and TRBJ2-1, is KAGVTQTPRYLIKTRGQQVTLSCSPISGHRSVSWYQQTPGQGLQFLFEYFSETQRNKGNFPGRFSGRQFSNSRSEMNVSTLELGDSALYLCASSGGPGLAGDEQFFGPGTRLTVL.

The chain combines TRBV4-1 with TRBJ2-4; D possibly corresponds to TRBD1 (6 bases). CDR1 and CDR2 from the germline V gene are MGHRA and YSYEKL. Trimming pared 5 bases from V and 6 bases from J, leaving 20 bases between. This CDR3 is 16 amino acids long. DNA of the CDR3: TGCGCCAGCAGCACCCCCACGAGGGGGATCGCAAACATTCAGTACTTC. As protein: CASSTPTRGIANIQYF.

This clone was counted a single time. This rearrangement joins TRBV7-8 to TRBJ2-1, with D possibly matching TRBD2 (6 bases). This CDR3 has 16 amino acids. The germline gives CDR1 SGHVS, CDR2 FQNEAQ. V dropped 1 base and J dropped 4 bases, with 14 bases sitting between them. This chain's CDR3 is CASSLGAGSGYNEQFF. Written as DNA, the CDR3 is TGTGCCAGCAGCTTAGGGGCGGGGTCGGGTTACAATGAGCAGTTCTTC. The full variable domain, completed using reference TRBV7-8 and TRBJ2-1, is GAGVSQSPRYKVAKRGQDVALRCDPISGHVSLFWYQQALGQGPEFLTYFQNEAQLDKSGLPSDRFFAERPEGSVSTLKIQRTQQEDSAVYLCASSLGAGSGYNEQFFGPGTRLTVL.

The chain has TRBV2 and TRBJ2-5; the match to TRBD1 covers 8 bases. The CDR3 length is 13 residues. From germline, CDR1 is SNHLY and CDR2 FYNNEI. The V gene end was trimmed by 7 bases and the J gene end by 5 bases; junction bases not matched to a gene: 6. The CDR3 bases are TGTGCCAGCATCTCCAGGGGGCGCGAGACCCAGTACTTC. Translating gives CASISRGRETQYF.

CDR3 in amino acids: CASSLVRQWNYGYTF. CDR3 nucleotide sequence: TGTGCCAGCAGCTTAGTACGACAGTGGAACTATGGCTACACCTTC. The chain uses TRBV7-9 and TRBJ1-2, with a weak D call TRBD1 (5 bases). Trimming shortened V by 1 base and J by 2 bases, and 11 bases separated the two germline ends. There are 15 residues in the CDR3. The germline V gene has CDR1 SEHNR and CDR2 FQNEAQ (reference sequence).

The chain has TRBV19 and TRBJ2-3, with TRBD2 matching over 11 bases. The CDR3 loop spans 19 amino acids. V trimming: 0 bases; J trimming: 0 bases; junction bases outside the gene matches: 8. Per germline, CDR1 LNHDA and CDR2 SQIVND (reference sequence). The chain's CDR3 is CASSIEASGRRYSTDTQYF. The CDR3 DNA sequence: TGTGCCAGTAGTATAGAAGCTAGCGGGAGGCGTTACAGCACAGATACGCAGTATTTT.

The chain carries TRBV28 and TRBJ1-1, with D unresolved. The germline V gene has CDR1 MDHEN and CDR2 SYDVKM. V shed 6 bases and J shed 5 bases, with 10 bases lying between them. The CDR3 covers 12 residues. CDR3 region: CASRGSWTEAFF. As DNA, the CDR3 is TGTGCCAGCAGGGGGAGTTGGACTGAAGCTTTCTTT.

CDR3 coding DNA: TGCAGCTGTGGACAGAGCTCCTACGAGCAGTACTTC. As protein: CSCGQSSYEQYF. This chain connects TRBV29-1 to TRBJ2-7; D may be TRBD1 (6 bases). This CDR3 is built from 12 residues. Germline V gives CDR1 SQVTM, CDR2 ANQGSEA. Trimming shortened V by 8 bases and J by 0 bases, and 11 bases separated the two germline ends.

CDR3 coding DNA: TGTGCCACCAGGGACAGGGGTAATTCACCCCTCCACTTT. It translates to CATRDRGNSPLHF. This chain connects TRBV2 to TRBJ1-6; TRBD1 matches 10 bases. Germline V gene data show CDR1 as SNHLY and CDR2 as FYNNEI. With 10 bases clipped from V and 6 bases from J, the junction kept 3 bases outside the gene matches. CDR3 length: 13 residues.

J is TRBJ2-3 and V is TRBV9, with 12 bases matching TRBD2. CDR1 SGDLS and CDR2 YYNGEE come from the germline V gene. This CDR3 region has 17 residues. V shed 0 bases, J shed 3 bases, and the junction held 5 bases outside the gene matches. DNA of the CDR3: TGTGCCAGCAGCGTAGGATACCTAGCGGGAGGGACAGATACGCAGTATTTT. Protein sequence: CASSVGYLAGGTDTQYF.

The chain joins TRBV6-4 to TRBJ2-1; 9 bases align to TRBD2. CDR1 is MRHNA, CDR2 SNTAGT, per germline. The CDR3 is 16 amino acids. V lost 0 bases, J lost 9 bases, and 9 bases stayed unmatched. The CDR3 sequence: CASSDSNLAGPREQFF. For the CDR3, the DNA is TGTGCCAGCAGTGACTCGAATCTAGCGGGGCCGCGTGAGCAGTTCTTC.

The genes are TRBV20-1 and TRBJ2-5, with D tentatively TRBD2 (5 bases). This CDR3 region has 11 residues. With 6 bases removed from V and 5 bases from J, the gap between germline ends came to 10 bases. Germline V gene sequence: CDR1 DFQATT, CDR2 SNEGSKA (reference sequence). In DNA form, the CDR3 reads TGCAGTGCCCCGAGGGTGGAGACCCAGTACTTC. Its protein is CSAPRVETQYF.

V and J are TRBV19 and TRBJ1-5, with TRBD1 as a possible D gene (6 bases). V was trimmed by 7 bases and J by 6 bases, leaving 19 bases between them. Germline values: CDR1 LNHDA, CDR2 SQIVND (reference sequence). The CDR3 runs 15 residues. In DNA form, the CDR3 reads TGTGCCAGTACCATTGGGACATCGGGCGGTCAGCCCCAGCATTTT. Protein: CASTIGTSGGQPQHF.

The V gene is TRBV6-1, the J gene TRBJ2-1, with no clear D. Germline CDR1 MNHNS, CDR2 SASEGT. The CDR3 totals 12 residues. V lost 3 bases to trimming and J lost 8 bases, with 8 bases between them. CDR3 protein: CASSERVHEQFF. The CDR3 nucleotides are TGTGCCAGCAGTGAGCGCGTCCATGAGCAGTTCTTC.

On this clone: Distinct nucleotide sequences in the sample also encode this CDR3. This rearrangement joins TRBV5-4 to TRBJ2-5; the D is unclear. Trimming removed 0 bases at V and 2 bases at J, with 5 bases between. This CDR3 comprises 13 residues. Germline assignment: CDR1 SGHNT and CDR2 YYREEE (reference sequence). CDR3 sequence (DNA): TGTGCCAGCAGCTTGGCCAGTCAAGAGACCCAGTACTTC. Protein sequence: CASSLASQETQYF.

The chain is built from TRBV4-1 and TRBJ2-3, with D perhaps matching TRBD2 (6 bases). This CDR3 is built from 16 residues. Germline V gene data show CDR1 as MGHRA and CDR2 as YSYEKL. Deletions cut 0 bases from V and 4 bases from J, with 14 bases between. The CDR3 here is CASSQDRSSAADTQYF. CDR3 bases: TGCGCCAGCAGCCAAGATAGGTCTAGCGCGGCAGATACGCAGTATTTT.

This chain connects TRBV19 to TRBJ1-3; D uncertain. The germline V gene encodes CDR1 LNHDA and CDR2 SQIVND (reference sequence). V dropped 1 base and J dropped 9 bases, with 10 bases sitting between them. The CDR3 runs 13 residues. CDR3 sequence: CASSIGPSGTIYF. CDR3 nucleotides: TGTGCCAGTAGTATAGGGCCCAGCGGCACCATATATTTT.

The rearrangement links TRBV18 to TRBJ1-1; 7 nucleotides agree with TRBD1. Germline V gives CDR1 KGHSH, CDR2 LQKENI. V trimming: 6 bases; J trimming: 5 bases; junction bases outside the gene matches: 9. The CDR3 contains 14 residues. The CDR3 coding sequence is TGTGCCAGCTCCCGATCGACAGGGCTTACTGAAGCTTTCTTT. It translates to CASSRSTGLTEAFF.

The chain has TRBV5-4 and TRBJ2-1, with 8 bases identical to TRBD2. V lost 4 bases, J lost 10 bases, and 16 bases stayed unmatched. This CDR3 region has 16 residues. Germline V gene data show CDR1 as SGHNT and CDR2 as YYREEE (reference sequence). The CDR3 here is CASSRAGESTVVEQFF. CDR3 sequence (DNA): TGTGCCAGCAGCCGAGCGGGAGAGTCCACCGTCGTCGAGCAGTTCTTC.

The chain combines TRBV11-2 with TRBJ2-5; D might be TRBD2 (6 bases). Germline values: CDR1 SGHAT, CDR2 FQNNGV. This CDR3 is 15 amino acids long. Trimming shortened V by 1 base and J by 5 bases, and 14 bases separated the two germline ends. The CDR3 DNA sequence: TGTGCCAGCAGCTTAGGGCCAGCGGGCAGGGAGACCCAGTACTTC. It yields the protein CASSLGPAGRETQYF. The full variable domain, its missing parts supplied by reference TRBV11-2 and TRBJ2-5, is EAGVAQSPRYKIIEKRQSVAFWCNPISGHATLYWYQQILGQGPKLLIQFQNNGVVDDSQLPKDRFSAERLKGVDSTLKIQPAKLEDSAVYLCASSLGPAGRETQYFGPGTRLLVL.

This chain connects TRBV5-1 to TRBJ2-1; D gene uncertain. V was shortened by 0 bases and J by 7 bases, with 11 bases between the two germline ends. CDR3 length: 14 amino acids. Germline V gene data show CDR1 as SGHRS and CDR2 as YFSETQ. The CDR3 nucleotides read TGCGCCAGCAGCTTGGGTAGCCCTGGGAATGAGCAGTTCTTC. Its protein is CASSLGSPGNEQFF.

This chain uses TRBV5-1 with TRBJ2-3; TRBD2 is a possible D gene (5 bases). The V gene lost 0 bases and the J gene lost 5 bases, with 16 bases spanning the gap. The CDR3 is made up of 16 amino acids. CDR1 SGHRS and CDR2 YFSETQ come from the germline V gene. CDR3 loop: CASSLEAEGRGDTQYF. The CDR3 nucleotides read TGCGCCAGCAGCTTGGAAGCGGAAGGGAGAGGAGATACGCAGTATTTT.

The J gene is TRBJ1-1, the V gene TRBV19; D might be TRBD1 (6 bases). CDR3 length: 14 residues. Trimming removed 7 bases at V and 0 bases at J, with 12 bases between. The germline V gene has CDR1 LNHDA and CDR2 SQIVND (reference sequence). The CDR3 is CASTKGTLNTEAFF. The CDR3 nucleotides are TGTGCCAGTACTAAGGGGACACTGAACACTGAAGCTTTCTTT.

The rearrangement uses TRBV2 and TRBJ2-5; tentatively, D is TRBD2 (6 bases). The J call may be wrong; the DNA end is better matched by TRBJ2-7. The germline gives CDR1 SNHLY, CDR2 FYNNEI. The CDR3 is 16 residues long. This chain's CDR3 is CASNLGRLGKYYEQYF. CDR3 in DNA: TGTGCCAGCAATCTAGGGCGACTAGGAAAGTACTACGAGCAGTACTTC.

V usage is TRBV25-1 and J usage is TRBJ2-7, with D perhaps TRBD1 (5 bases). Between the trimmed V and J ends, which lost 2 bases and 2 bases, there was a span of 7 bases. CDR1 is MGHDK, CDR2 SYGVNS, per germline. The length of the CDR3 is 13 residues. In DNA, the CDR3 is TGTGCCAGCAGTGAAACAGGAGCCTACGAGCAGTACTTC. Protein sequence: CASSETGAYEQYF.

This clone was recorded only once. The V call is TRBV7-9, the J call TRBJ2-7; 10 nucleotides match TRBD2. The trim removed 6 bases at V and 4 bases at J, leaving 6 bases unmatched. The CDR3 consists of 14 residues. CDR1 and CDR2 (germline): SEHNR, FQNEAQ (reference sequence). The CDR3 coding sequence is TGTGCCAGCAGACCTAGCGGGAGTGAGTACGAGCAGTACTTC. Translation: CASRPSGSEYEQYF.

The V and J genes are TRBV5-6 and TRBJ2-1, with TRBD2 matching over 9 bases. The CDR3 covers 14 residues. The V and J ends lost 4 bases and 9 bases, in that order; junction bases with no gene match: 8. Germline V gene sequence: CDR1 SGHDT, CDR2 YYEEEE. The CDR3 reads CASSVLAGSVEQFF. In DNA, the CDR3 is TGTGCCAGCAGCGTACTAGCGGGTAGCGTTGAGCAGTTCTTC.

This chain joins TRBV11-2 and TRBJ1-5, with a weak D call TRBD1 (5 bases). V was shortened by 5 bases and J by 5 bases, with 10 bases between the two germline ends. The CDR3 covers 13 residues. CDR1 SGHAT and CDR2 FQNNGV come from the germline V gene. The DNA of the CDR3 is TGTGCCAGCAGCCCAGGGCCCCATCAGCCCCAGCATTTT. Encoded protein: CASSPGPHQPQHF. The full variable domain, with the rest looked up from reference TRBV11-2 and TRBJ1-5, is EAGVAQSPRYKIIEKRQSVAFWCNPISGHATLYWYQQILGQGPKLLIQFQNNGVVDDSQLPKDRFSAERLKGVDSTLKIQPAKLEDSAVYLCASSPGPHQPQHFGDGTRLSIL.

The chain is built from TRBV11-3 and TRBJ1-2; 8 bases match TRBD1. Trimming cost V 1 base and J 8 bases; bases outside gene matches: 0. CDR3 length: 12 amino acids. Germline V CDR1 and CDR2: SGHNT, YENEEA. The CDR3 here is CASSLAGGGYTF. DNA for the CDR3: TGTGCCAGCAGCTTAGCAGGGGGCGGCTACACCTTC.